Listed below are T cell receptor beta chains from one sample, sequenced in a study of blood T cell repertoires in COVID-19. TCRdb's copy holds only in-frame clones and misses some; the assay was immunoSEQ multiplex PCR. The sample has about 80,000 clones; almost 85% are singletons. The sample comprised peripheral blood. All receptors derive from a man older than 75 with acute or convalescent COVID-19. CDR3s include the opening cysteine and the closing phenylalanine or tryptophan. The D gene is left open where the match is weak. A clone size is listed for some rows: how often the clone was seen (once, few, many), or a class if it is expanded.

j_gene: TRBJ1-2
v_gene: TRBV7-9
d_gene: .
abundance: .
CDR3nt: TGTGCCAGCAGCCCACAGGGAAGAGGAGGCTACACCTTC
CDR3aa: CASSPQGRGGYTF

j_gene: TRBJ2-3
v_gene: TRBV20-1
d_gene: .
abundance: once
CDR3nt: TGCAGTGCTTCCCGAGATACGCAGTATTTT
CDR3aa: CSASRDTQYF

j_gene: TRBJ2-4
v_gene: TRBV27
d_gene: .
abundance: .
CDR3nt: TGTGCCAGCAGGGATACAGATTCCCGGAGGAACATTCAGTACTTC
CDR3aa: CASRDTDSRRNIQYF

j_gene: TRBJ1-2
v_gene: TRBV7-2
d_gene: TRBD1
abundance: .
CDR3nt: TGTGCCAGCAGCCCAGGACAGGAGAGTCTCTATGGCTACACCTTC
CDR3aa: CASSPGQESLYGYTF

j_gene: TRBJ2-6
v_gene: TRBV5-1
d_gene: .
abundance: .
CDR3nt: TGCGCCAGGGATCCGGGACACTGCACTGGGGCCAACGTCCTGACTTTC
CDR3aa: CARDPGHCTGANVLTF

j_gene: TRBJ2-3
v_gene: TRBV11-3
d_gene: .
abundance: .
CDR3nt: TGTGCCAGCAGCTTAGGTGTAGGAGGGACAGATACGCAGTATTTT
CDR3aa: CASSLGVGGTDTQYF

j_gene: TRBJ1-5
v_gene: TRBV4-1
d_gene: TRBD1
abundance: .
CDR3nt: TGCGCCAGCAGCCAAGGTTTCCAGGGGGCAAGTCAGCCCCAGCATTTT
CDR3aa: CASSQGFQGASQPQHF

j_gene: TRBJ1-1
v_gene: TRBV2
d_gene: .
abundance: .
CDR3nt: TGTGCCAGCAGTTATACAGGGATCAACACTGAAGCTTTCTTT
CDR3aa: CASSYTGINTEAFF

j_gene: TRBJ2-3
v_gene: TRBV19
d_gene: TRBD2
abundance: .
CDR3nt: TGTGCCAGTAGGGATTCGGGGGGGGCATTCACAGATACGCAGTATTTT
CDR3aa: CASRDSGGAFTDTQYF

j_gene: TRBJ2-4
v_gene: TRBV3-1/TRBV3-2
d_gene: TRBD2
abundance: .
CDR3nt: TGTGCCAGCAGCCAAGGGAGCGGGGGGGCTCAAAACATTCAGTACTTC
CDR3aa: CASSQGSGGAQNIQYF

j_gene: TRBJ1-5
v_gene: TRBV3-1/TRBV3-2
d_gene: .
abundance: .
CDR3nt: TGTGCCAGCAGCCAAGAGGGCGGCAATCAGCCCCAGCATTTT
CDR3aa: CASSQEGGNQPQHF

j_gene: TRBJ1-5
v_gene: TRBV5-1
d_gene: .
abundance: .
CDR3nt: TGCGCCAGCAGCCCTGACAGTAGCAATCAGCCCCAGCATTTT
CDR3aa: CASSPDSSNQPQHF

j_gene: TRBJ2-4
v_gene: TRBV10-3
d_gene: TRBD1
abundance: once
CDR3nt: TGTGCCATCAGAGCACAGGGGTATGAAAACATTCAGTACTTC
CDR3aa: CAIRAQGYENIQYF

j_gene: TRBJ1-4
v_gene: TRBV3-1/TRBV3-2
d_gene: .
abundance: few
CDR3nt: TGTGCCAGCAGCCTCCCGAATGAAAAACTGTTTTTT
CDR3aa: CASSLPNEKLFF

j_gene: TRBJ2-3
v_gene: TRBV4-2
d_gene: .
abundance: .
CDR3nt: TGTGCCAGCAGCCAAGAATTGTCCCTAGATCCGGGCACAGATACGCAGTATTTT
CDR3aa: CASSQELSLDPGTDTQYF

j_gene: TRBJ1-1
v_gene: TRBV2
d_gene: .
abundance: .
CDR3nt: TGTGCCAGCAGTTCTCAAACAGGGCCCACTGAAGCTTTCTTT
CDR3aa: CASSSQTGPTEAFF

j_gene: TRBJ2-1
v_gene: TRBV9
d_gene: TRBD1
abundance: .
CDR3nt: TGTGCCAGCAGCCGGGCCGACAGGGTTGCCAATGAGCAGTTCTTC
CDR3aa: CASSRADRVANEQFF

j_gene: TRBJ2-2
v_gene: TRBV19
d_gene: TRBD2
abundance: .
CDR3nt: TGTGCCAGTAGTATCGTGGGACTAACCACCGGGGAGCTGTTTTTT
CDR3aa: CASSIVGLTTGELFF

j_gene: TRBJ2-3
v_gene: TRBV5-1
d_gene: .
abundance: .
CDR3nt: TGCGCCAGCAGCTTGCGGGCGGGTCCAGATACGCAGTATTTT
CDR3aa: CASSLRAGPDTQYF

j_gene: TRBJ2-5
v_gene: TRBV3-1/TRBV3-2
d_gene: TRBD2
abundance: few
CDR3nt: TGTGCCAGCAGCCCAGCCGGGACTAGCGGGAAGACCCAGTACTTC
CDR3aa: CASSPAGTSGKTQYF

j_gene: TRBJ1-5
v_gene: TRBV19
d_gene: TRBD1
abundance: once
CDR3nt: TGTGCCAGTAGAACGGGTTTACAGGGGGTAGGCAATCAGCCCCAGCATTTT
CDR3aa: CASRTGLQGVGNQPQHF

j_gene: TRBJ1-1
v_gene: TRBV12-3/TRBV12-4
d_gene: .
abundance: few
CDR3nt: TGTGCCAGCACTCGTCAGTCCACAGGGATTCCTTTCTTT
CDR3aa: CASTRQSTGIPFF

j_gene: TRBJ2-7
v_gene: TRBV6-5
d_gene: .
abundance: .
CDR3nt: TGTGCCAGCAGTACAACCGGGGACACGACTTACGAGCAGTACTTC
CDR3aa: CASSTTGDTTYEQYF

j_gene: TRBJ2-3
v_gene: TRBV11-3
d_gene: TRBD1
abundance: .
CDR3nt: TGTGCCAGCAGCTTCGGACAGGGCACAGATACGCAGTATTTT
CDR3aa: CASSFGQGTDTQYF

j_gene: TRBJ1-5
v_gene: TRBV19
d_gene: TRBD1
abundance: .
CDR3nt: TGTGCCAGTAGTACCTCCCGGGACAGGGGAGAGCATCAGCCCCAGCATTTT
CDR3aa: CASSTSRDRGEHQPQHF

j_gene: TRBJ2-7
v_gene: TRBV11-2
d_gene: .
abundance: few
CDR3nt: TGTGCCAGCAGCCGCGGACTCGAAAGCTCCTACGAGCAGTACTTC
CDR3aa: CASSRGLESSYEQYF

j_gene: TRBJ2-7
v_gene: TRBV10-3
d_gene: TRBD1
abundance: .
CDR3nt: TGTGCCATCAGGTCCGGGACAGGGAACTACGAGCAGTACTTC
CDR3aa: CAIRSGTGNYEQYF

j_gene: TRBJ1-1
v_gene: TRBV5-6
d_gene: .
abundance: .
CDR3nt: TGTGCCAGCAGCTTGGTGCAGGGTAACATTGAAGCTTTCTTT
CDR3aa: CASSLVQGNIEAFF

j_gene: TRBJ1-3
v_gene: TRBV6-5
d_gene: .
abundance: .
CDR3nt: TGTGCCAGCAGTTCCTACGTCGCTCGGTCGGGAAACACCATATATTTT
CDR3aa: CASSSYVARSGNTIYF

j_gene: TRBJ1-4
v_gene: TRBV2
d_gene: .
abundance: .
CDR3nt: TGTGCCAGCAAACAGGCCGATGAAAAACTGTTTTTT
CDR3aa: CASKQADEKLFF

j_gene: TRBJ2-3
v_gene: TRBV7-2
d_gene: TRBD1
abundance: .
CDR3nt: TGTGCCAGCAGCTTAAGACAGGGGGCCCCAGATACGCAGTATTTT
CDR3aa: CASSLRQGAPDTQYF

j_gene: TRBJ1-2
v_gene: TRBV5-5
d_gene: .
abundance: .
CDR3nt: TGTGCCAGCAGCCCGGGGAGGGGTTCCTATGGCTACACCTTC
CDR3aa: CASSPGRGSYGYTF

j_gene: TRBJ2-1
v_gene: TRBV29-1
d_gene: .
abundance: .
CDR3nt: TGCAGCGTTGAAGATCTTAGGGCTAGCGCGTACAATGAGCAGTTCTTC
CDR3aa: CSVEDLRASAYNEQFF